The clone carrying this TCR beta chain was found many times. The record originates from a study of T-cell reconstitution after alpha-beta-depleted transplantation in children. The CDR3 loop spans 15 amino acids. Trimming stripped 7 bases from V and 1 base from J, with 11 bases between. Unique molecular identifiers were incorporated into the prepared TCRbeta library. TCRdb recomputed calls from the PCR reads with MiXCR, one row per CDR3 protein. The sample holds nearly 400,000 distinct CDR3 sequences, about a fifth seen once. Here the sequenced sample was PBMCs from the stem cell graft donor, taken from the stem cell graft. The V call is TRBV12-3 or TRBV12-4, the J call TRBJ2-6; D remains ambiguous. This clonotype was sampled from a human donor who donated a stem cell graft to a child with acute myeloid leukemia. Here the CDR3 reads CASTPKASGANVLTF. DNA of the CDR3: TGTGCCAGCACCCCGAAGGCGTCTGGGGCCAACGTCCTGACTTTC.